The 30 T cell receptor beta chains listed next were all sequenced from one sample in a study of blood T cell repertoires in COVID-19 (dated by TCRdb to the early 2020s). The library was made by the immunoSEQ multiplex PCR assay. TCRdb provides this immuneACCESS table in a form limited to in-frame rearrangements. Some clones are lacking; in checked studies, under half of them reflect an unresolved V gene, and why the rest are absent is not known. The sample table holds hundreds of thousands of clones, of which approximately 91% were seen once. The ten largest clones capture approximately 1% of the sample. Material for sequencing was PBMCs or T cells enriched from blood (not recorded which). These receptors all stem from a woman aged 25-40 years who had recovered from COVID-19.

The V and J genes are TRBV27 and TRBJ2-5; 9 bases match TRBD2. The CDR3 spans 13 residues. The trim removed 9 bases at V and 5 bases at J, leaving 7 bases unmatched. Germline V gene sequence: CDR1 MNHEY, CDR2 SMNVEV (reference sequence). The DNA of the CDR3 is TGTGCCAGTAGCGGGGGCCTAGGGGAGACCCAGTACTTC. Translation gives CASSGGLGETQYF.

Many counts were recorded for this clone. The DNA for the CDR3 is TGTGCCAGCAGTGAAGCGGATGGGACAGGGGGCTATGGCTACACCTTC. Protein: CASSEADGTGGYGYTF. The V gene is TRBV6-1, the J gene TRBJ1-2, with 11 bases aligning to TRBD1. The V gene end was trimmed by 0 bases and the J gene end by 4 bases; junction bases not matched to a gene: 4. This CDR3 is 16 amino acids long. CDR1 and CDR2 from the germline V gene are MNHNS and SASEGT.

The J gene is TRBJ1-5, the V gene TRBV28, with a tentative D call TRBD1 (6 bases). The CDR3 consists of 17 residues. The V gene lost 0 bases and the J gene lost 5 bases, with 17 bases spanning the gap. The germline V gene has CDR1 MDHEN and CDR2 SYDVKM. CDR3 protein: CASSLWQGKPLDQPQHF. As DNA, the CDR3 is TGTGCCAGCAGTTTATGGCAGGGGAAGCCCTTGGATCAGCCCCAGCATTTT.

J is TRBJ2-7 and V is TRBV4-1, with a weak D call TRBD1 (7 bases). V gave up 1 base and J gave up 3 bases, with 16 bases separating them. The CDR3 runs 16 residues. Germline values: CDR1 MGHRA, CDR2 YSYEKL. CDR3 in amino acids: CASSQVRQGGDYEQYF. In nucleotides, the CDR3 is TGCGCCAGCAGCCAAGTTCGACAGGGAGGCGACTACGAGCAGTACTTC.

This clone occurred once. The identical CDR3 is also encoded by other nucleotide sequences in the sample. V and J are TRBV19 and TRBJ2-7; D gene ambiguous. Germline-derived CDR1 and CDR2 are LNHDA and SQIVND (reference sequence). V gave up 4 bases and J gave up 1 base, with 5 bases separating them. The CDR3 covers 12 residues. The CDR3 is CASSSRSYEQYF. The CDR3 region has the DNA TGTGCCAGTAGTAGCAGGTCCTACGAGCAGTACTTC.

The chain combines TRBV5-4 with TRBJ1-4; TRBD1 matches at 9 bases. The CDR3 sequence is 18 residues long. Unmatched junction bases numbered 6, after V lost 0 bases and J lost 0 bases. The V gene's germline CDR1 is SGHNT and CDR2 YYREEE (reference sequence). The chain's CDR3 is CASSLAGQGTATNEKLFF. As DNA, the CDR3 is TGTGCCAGCAGCTTGGCCGGACAGGGGACTGCAACTAATGAAAAACTGTTTTTT.

J is TRBJ1-1 and V is TRBV7-3; D is uncertain. The CDR3 has 14 residues. Germline V lookup: CDR1 SGHTA, CDR2 FQGTGA. V dropped 3 bases and J dropped 0 bases, with 8 bases sitting between them. The CDR3 reads CASSLGGLNTEAFF. CDR3 nucleotides: TGTGCCAGCAGCTTGGGCGGGCTGAACACTGAAGCTTTCTTT.

The sample holds a few counts of this clone. This chain links TRBV5-1 with TRBJ1-6; TRBD1 agrees at 8 bases. There are 13 residues in the CDR3. J was trimmed by 8 bases and V by 3 bases; bases with no gene match: 1. Germline CDR1 is SGHRS and CDR2 is YFSETQ. As DNA, the CDR3 is TGCGCCAGCAGCTCGGACAGGGATTCACCCCTCCACTTT. Residues: CASSSDRDSPLHF.

The V call is TRBV6-4, the J call TRBJ1-3, with TRBD1 as a possible D gene (5 bases). The CDR3 runs to 15 residues. V was cut by 4 bases and J by 0 bases, with 10 bases left in between. Germline V gene sequence: CDR1 MRHNA, CDR2 SNTAGT. CDR3 in amino acids: CASSAGLYSGNTIYF. CDR3 sequence (DNA): TGTGCCAGCAGTGCGGGACTCTACTCTGGAAACACCATATATTTT.

Worth noting for this clone: At one end, the junction sequence differs from germline, possibly due to a read error. The rearrangement uses TRBV2 and TRBJ2-1, with D perhaps matching TRBD1 (6 bases). Germline CDR1 and CDR2: SNHLY and FYNNEI. The CDR3 consists of 13 residues. CDR3 sequence reads: CASSEWTDNAQFF. In DNA form, the CDR3 reads TGTGCCAGCAGTGAATGGACAGATAATGCGCAGTTCTTC.

The J gene is TRBJ1-4, the V gene TRBV27; the match to TRBD1 covers 11 bases. Per germline, CDR1 MNHEY and CDR2 SMNVEV (reference sequence). V shed 5 bases, J shed 8 bases, and the junction held 7 bases outside the gene matches. The CDR3 runs 15 residues. The CDR3 coding sequence is TGTGCCAGCAGTCCGGACAGGGGGCAGTACGAAAAACTGTTTTTT. Translation gives CASSPDRGQYEKLFF.

The gene calls are TRBV5-8 and TRBJ2-7, with TRBD1 matching 8 bases. The CDR3 covers 15 residues. Germline-derived CDR1 and CDR2 are SGHTS and YDEGEE. The trim removed 4 bases at V and 6 bases at J, leaving 12 bases unmatched. The CDR3 region is CASSDGTGLPSEQYF. The CDR3 DNA reads TGTGCCAGCAGCGACGGGACAGGCCTCCCTAGCGAGCAGTACTTC.

V usage is TRBV9 and J usage is TRBJ1-3, with no clear D. The CDR3 covers 13 residues. Trimming stripped 0 bases from V and 3 bases from J, with 4 bases between. Germline lookup yields CDR1 SGDLS and CDR2 YYNGEE. CDR3 in amino acids: CASSVDIGNTIYF. CDR3 nucleotides: TGTGCCAGCAGCGTAGATATTGGAAACACCATATATTTT.

The chain is built from TRBV19 and TRBJ1-5; possibly TRBD1 for D (6 bases). Trimming left V 5 bases short and J 3 bases short, with 11 bases between. Per germline, CDR1 LNHDA and CDR2 SQIVND (reference sequence). The CDR3 spans 14 residues. Here the CDR3 reads CASSLTGPNQPQHF. As DNA, the CDR3 is TGTGCCAGTAGTTTGACAGGCCCCAATCAGCCCCAGCATTTT.

The chain combines TRBV27 with TRBJ1-1, with 9 positions matching TRBD1. The CDR3 extends over 14 amino acids. The ends lost 6 bases at V and 1 base at J; junction bases unmatched: 3. CDR1 is MNHEY, CDR2 SMNVEV, per germline (reference sequence). The CDR3 reads CASRAGQGNTEAFF. The CDR3 DNA sequence: TGTGCCAGCAGGGCGGGACAGGGGAACACTGAAGCTTTCTTT.

The chain has TRBV28 and TRBJ2-7; D unclear. Trimming took off 3 bases at V and 2 bases at J, with 8 bases between the two ends. The CDR3 runs 13 residues. CDR1 and CDR2 (germline): MDHEN, SYDVKM. CDR3 region: CASSLVSAYEQYF. The CDR3 coding sequence is TGTGCCAGCAGTTTGGTGAGCGCCTACGAGCAGTACTTC.

This chain links TRBV19 with TRBJ1-6; 7 nucleotides align to TRBD1. CDR1 is LNHDA and CDR2 is SQIVND in the germline V gene (reference sequence). The V segment lost 1 base and the J segment 8 bases; nucleotides outside the gene matches: 2. The CDR3 sequence is 14 residues long. The CDR3 is CASSIGDSYSPLHF. CDR3 sequence (DNA): TGTGCCAGTAGTATAGGGGACAGTTATTCACCCCTCCACTTT.

The chain employs TRBV4-3 and TRBJ2-7; 10 positions agree with TRBD2. The CDR3 loop spans 17 amino acids. Germline CDR1 reads LGHNA; CDR2 reads YSLEER. The junction had 10 bases not matched to a gene; V was cut back by 1 base and J by 4 bases. The CDR3 region is CASSQGNLAGAGYEQYF. CDR3 coding DNA: TGCGCCAGCAGCCAAGGAAACCTAGCGGGGGCCGGTTACGAGCAGTACTTC.

CDR3 sequence (DNA): TGTGCCAGCAGCTCACAGGGGCGAACCGGGGAGCTGTTTTTT. Protein: CASSSQGRTGELFF. The chain links TRBV7-9 to TRBJ2-2; 7 bases map to TRBD1. Germline V gene data show CDR1 as SEHNR and CDR2 as FQNEAQ (reference sequence). This CDR3 has 14 amino acids. The junction had 4 bases not matched to a gene; V was cut back by 4 bases and J by 5 bases.

The chain links TRBV24-1 to TRBJ2-1, with a tentative D call TRBD2 (7 bases). The CDR3 runs to 18 residues. Germline assignment: CDR1 KGHDR and CDR2 SFDVKD. The V end was cut by 5 bases, the J end by 5 bases, with 24 bases between. CDR3 protein: CATSAPEGGGPKNNEQFF. CDR3 in DNA: TGTGCCACCAGTGCCCCTGAAGGGGGAGGGCCGAAAAACAATGAGCAGTTCTTC.

The J gene is TRBJ1-1, the V gene TRBV7-9; possible D gene TRBD1, 6 bases. V dropped 1 base and J dropped 5 bases, with 11 bases sitting between them. Germline CDR1 SEHNR, CDR2 FQNEAQ (reference sequence). The CDR3 contains 14 residues. The DNA of the CDR3 is TGTGCCAGCAGCTTAGGATCAGGGGATACTGAAGCTTTCTTT. Amino acid sequence: CASSLGSGDTEAFF. The full variable domain, completed using reference TRBV7-9 and TRBJ1-1, is DTGVSQNPRHKITKRGQNVTFRCDPISEHNRLYWYRQTLGQGPEFLTYFQNEAQLEKSRLLSDRFSAERPKGSFSTLEIQRTEQGDSAMYLCASSLGSGDTEAFFGQGTRLTVV.

In DNA form, the CDR3 reads TGTGCCAGCAGCTTAGGGCGGCCTGGAAGGGGGATGGAGACCGGGGAGCTGTTTTTT. It yields the protein CASSLGRPGRGMETGELFF. The chain uses TRBV7-9 and TRBJ2-2; possible D gene TRBD1, 6 bases. CDR3 size: 19 residues. Germline lookup yields CDR1 SEHNR and CDR2 FQNEAQ (reference sequence). V gave up 1 base and J gave up 5 bases, with 23 bases separating them.

This clone was seen just once. This chain connects TRBV30 to TRBJ2-4; tentative D call: TRBD2 (7 bases). Germline CDR1 reads GTSNPN; CDR2 reads SVGIG (reference sequence). Deletions cut 4 bases from V and 9 bases from J, with 22 bases between. This CDR3 comprises 15 residues. The CDR3 DNA reads as TGTGCCTGGACCCGTGAAGATAGGGGGGGAACCATTCAGTACTTC. Its protein product is CAWTREDRGGTIQYF.

V and J are TRBV12-2 and TRBJ2-5; TRBD2 is the table's D call, not checked against the DNA. TRBV12-2 is classified as a pseudogene. The CDR3 runs to 16 residues. The CDR3 sequence: CASRLVRGSVQETQYF. The CDR3 nucleotides are TGTGCAAGTCGCTTAGTTCGAGGTTCTGTGCAAGAGACCCAGTACTTC.

The J gene is TRBJ2-7, the V gene TRBV7-3; 7 nucleotides match TRBD2. The CDR3 covers 15 residues. J gave up 3 bases and V 5 bases, and 10 bases lay outside the gene matches. Germline CDR1 is SGHTA and CDR2 is FQGTGA. The CDR3 coding sequence is TGTGCCAGCAGCCCTGGGAGGGTATCTTTCTACGAGCAGTACTTC. Translated, it gives CASSPGRVSFYEQYF.

The chain combines TRBV13 with TRBJ2-1, with 8 bases identical to TRBD2. V lost 8 bases to trimming and J lost 9 bases; unmatched junction nucleotides: 15. CDR1 PRHDT and CDR2 FYEKMQ come from the germline V gene (reference sequence). The CDR3 length is 15 residues. CDR3 residues: CASAWGLAGRGEQFF. The CDR3 coding sequence is TGTGCCAGCGCTTGGGGGCTAGCGGGTCGAGGTGAGCAGTTCTTC.

This clone showed up just a few times. The chain uses TRBV18 and TRBJ1-1, with D perhaps matching TRBD1 (6 bases). The CDR3 is 13 amino acids. V dropped 4 bases and J dropped 7 bases, with 13 bases sitting between them. The germline V gene has CDR1 KGHSH and CDR2 LQKENI. CDR3 DNA sequence: TGTGCCAGCTCACGTTACAGGGCCGGTGAAGCTTTCTTT. Protein: CASSRYRAGEAFF.

This rearrangement joins TRBV6-2 or TRBV6-3 to TRBJ1-5; TRBD1 matches 9 bases. V shed 6 bases, J shed 5 bases, and the junction held 5 bases outside the gene matches. The CDR3 consists of 14 residues. The germline V gene has CDR1 MNHEY and CDR2 SVGEGT. The CDR3 region has the DNA TGTGCCAGCAGCCGGCGGACAGGGGATCAGCCCCAGCATTTT. Protein: CASSRRTGDQPQHF.

V gene TRBV5-4 combines with J gene TRBJ2-2; the D is unclear. Trimming took 0 bases from V and 1 from J, leaving 7 bases between them. In germline, CDR1 is SGHNT, CDR2 YYREEE (reference sequence). The CDR3 length is 15 residues. The DNA of the CDR3 is TGTGCCAGCAGCTTGGGGCTAGTGAACACCGGGGAGCTGTTTTTT. This codes for CASSLGLVNTGELFF.

With regard to this clone: Other DNA sequences in this specimen translate into the identical CDR3. The chain combines TRBV7-3 with TRBJ1-6; 10 bases map to TRBD1. The length of the CDR3 is 14 residues. Germline CDR1 is SGHTA and CDR2 is FQGTGA. V trimming: 5 bases; J trimming: 10 bases; junction bases outside the gene matches: 5. The CDR3 sequence: CASSPTGGRSPLHF. In DNA, the CDR3 is TGTGCCAGCAGCCCGACAGGGGGCAGGTCACCCCTCCACTTT. The entire variable domain, with the rest obtained from reference TRBV7-3 and TRBJ1-6, is as follows: GAGVSQTPSNKVTEKGKYVELRCDPISGHTALYWYRQSLGQGPEFLIYFQGTGAADDSGLPNDRFFAVRPEGSVSTLKIQRTERGDSAVYLCASSPTGGRSPLHFGNGTRLTVT.